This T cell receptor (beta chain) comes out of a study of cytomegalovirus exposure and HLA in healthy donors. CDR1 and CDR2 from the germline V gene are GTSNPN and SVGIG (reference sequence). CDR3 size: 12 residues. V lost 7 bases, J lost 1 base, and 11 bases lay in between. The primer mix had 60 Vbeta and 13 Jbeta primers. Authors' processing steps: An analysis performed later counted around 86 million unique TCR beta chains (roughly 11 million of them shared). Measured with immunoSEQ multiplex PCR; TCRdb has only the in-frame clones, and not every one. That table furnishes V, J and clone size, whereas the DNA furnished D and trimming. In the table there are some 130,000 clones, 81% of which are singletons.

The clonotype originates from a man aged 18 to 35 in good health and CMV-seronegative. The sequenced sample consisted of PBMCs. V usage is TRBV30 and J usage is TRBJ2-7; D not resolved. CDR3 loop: CASLSASYEQYF. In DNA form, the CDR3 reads TGTGCCTCCCTTAGTGCTTCCTACGAGCAGTACTTC.